This T cell receptor (beta chain) derives from a study of T cell responses to AZD1222 COVID-19 vaccine. V shed 1 base, J shed 6 bases, and the junction held 9 bases outside the gene matches. The CDR3 runs to 16 residues. The V gene's germline CDR1 is SGHAT and CDR2 FQNNGV. Findings and limits, study-wide: Donors were chiefly white British, with a greater number of females, and clonal diversity was perhaps underestimated.

A note on this clone: Antigen: not known.

Only in-frame clones appear in the TCRdb table, and some are missing; sequencing was by immunoSEQ multiplex PCR. The sample has about 63,000 clones; 83% are singletons. The chain combines TRBV11-2 with TRBJ2-1; 7 bases are shared with TRBD2. The material was peripheral blood, obtained 28 days after the second AZD1222 dose. This clonotype was obtained from an adult who received the AZD1222 COVID-19 vaccine. Written as DNA, the CDR3 is TGTGCCAGCAGCTTAGGTAGTCGGGGAGGGTTCAATGAGCAGTTCTTC. It encodes CASSLGSRGGFNEQFF. The whole variable domain, remainder taken from reference TRBV11-2 and TRBJ2-1, is EAGVAQSPRYKIIEKRQSVAFWCNPISGHATLYWYQQILGQGPKLLIQFQNNGVVDDSQLPKDRFSAERLKGVDSTLKIQPAKLEDSAVYLCASSLGSRGGFNEQFFGPGTRLTVL.